The 24 T cell receptor beta chains below all came from one sample that was sequenced in a study of T cells in Graves' hyperthyroidism and ophthalmopathy. TCR beta CDR3 sequences were amplified from RNA transcripts. With the HTBI primer set, the TCR CDR3 went through a first round of RT-PCR. A single record per CDR3 protein comes from TCRdb applying MiXCR to the multiplex PCR reads. Among under 200,000 distinct CDR3 sequences listed, roughly 9.4% were seen once. The sequencing input was blood. Receptors originate from a woman aged 18-29 years with Graves' hyperthyroidism that later progressed to Graves' ophthalmopathy.

This clonotype was counted many times. The chain has TRBV7-9 and TRBJ1-2; D is ambiguous. V was trimmed by 2 bases and J by 6 bases, leaving 19 bases between them. Germline values: CDR1 SEHNR, CDR2 FQNEAQ (reference sequence). There are 16 residues in the CDR3. The CDR3 region is CASSLPILDGTDGYTF. The DNA for the CDR3 is TGTGCCAGCAGCTTACCAATATTGGACGGCACGGATGGCTACACCTTC.

This clonotype was counted at least ten times. V and J are TRBV6-5 and TRBJ1-1, with 7 bases fitting TRBD1. The CDR3 runs to 14 residues. CDR1 and CDR2 (germline): MNHEY, SVGAGI. J lost 5 bases, V lost 2 bases, and 5 bases had no gene match. Here the CDR3 reads CASSYPDRVTEAFF. CDR3 sequence (DNA): TGTGCCAGCAGTTACCCCGACAGGGTTACTGAAGCTTTCTTT.

The gene calls are TRBV9 and TRBJ2-2, with 12 bases identical to TRBD2. This CDR3 is 20 amino acids long. Losses at the gene ends were 3 bases for V and 2 bases for J; bases not matched to a gene: 14. Looked up from germline, CDR1 is SGDLS and CDR2 is YYNGEE. The CDR3 loop reads CASSGTPTSGGLFNTGELFF. The CDR3 nucleotides read TGTGCCAGCAGCGGCACTCCGACTAGCGGGGGACTGTTTAACACCGGGGAGCTGTTTTTT.

This clonotype was recorded many times. The rearrangement uses TRBV2 and TRBJ1-3; TRBD1 agrees at 9 bases. CDR1 and CDR2 (germline): SNHLY, FYNNEI. With 6 bases clipped from V and 7 bases from J, the junction kept 16 bases outside the gene matches. This CDR3 spans 17 amino acids. For the CDR3, the DNA is TGTGCCAGCAGATCCGGACAGGGGCGAACCAAGGGCAACACCATATATTTT. It encodes CASRSGQGRTKGNTIYF.

In this sample, this clonotype turned up many times. This sequence joins TRBV11-2 and TRBJ2-1, with 11 bases that match TRBD2. The germline CDR1 and CDR2 sequences are SGHAT and FQNNGV. This CDR3 is built from 17 residues. Unmatched junction bases numbered 5, after V lost 4 bases and J lost 0 bases. CDR3: CASSSLTSGDSYNEQFF. CDR3 in DNA: TGTGCCAGCAGCTCCCTGACTAGCGGGGACTCCTACAATGAGCAGTTCTTC.

This clonotype was seen repeatedly, ten times or more. The rearrangement links TRBV7-9 to TRBJ2-6; TRBD2 matches 8 bases. The germline CDR1 and CDR2 sequences are SEHNR and FQNEAQ (reference sequence). The length of the CDR3 is 15 residues. V lost 11 bases to trimming and J lost 0 bases; unmatched junction nucleotides: 6. The CDR3 DNA is TGTGCCTGCACGGGGGGGGGCTCTGGGGCCAACGTCCTGACTTTC. Translated, it gives CACTGGGSGANVLTF. Supplemented by reference TRBV7-9 and TRBJ2-6, the full variable domain reads DTGVSQNPRHKITKRGQNVTFRCDPISEHNRLYWYRQTLGQGPEFLTYFQNEAQLEKSRLLSDRFSAERPKGSFSTLEIQRTEQGDSAMYLCACTGGGSGANVLTFGAGSRLTVL.

This clonotype has a count of ten or more. The V call is TRBV6-5, the J call TRBJ2-3, with a tentative D call TRBD2 (6 bases). Germline CDR1 is MNHEY and CDR2 is SVGAGI. This CDR3 region has 15 residues. The V and J ends lost 0 bases and 5 bases respectively, with 12 bases between them. The DNA for the CDR3 is TGTGCCAGCAGTTACTCCGGAGGGGTTGGAGATACGCAGTATTTT. Protein product: CASSYSGGVGDTQYF.

The table lists this clonotype with many counts. The rearrangement links TRBV7-2 to TRBJ2-7, with a possible D match to TRBD1 (6 bases). Germline CDR1 and CDR2: SGHTA and FQGNSA. Trimming left V 5 bases short and J 4 bases short, with 15 bases between. The CDR3 is made up of 14 amino acids. The CDR3, as DNA: TGTGCCAGCAGCCCTTCAAGGGGGACGTACGAGCAGTACTTC. This encodes CASSPSRGTYEQYF.

This clonotype was seen more than once but under ten times. The rearrangement joins TRBV6-2 or TRBV6-3 to TRBJ2-6; D is unresolved. This CDR3 is built from 16 residues. Germline-derived CDR1 and CDR2 are MNHEY and SVGEGT. V was shortened by 4 bases and J by 0 bases, with 10 bases between the two germline ends. The DNA for the CDR3 is TGTGCCAGCAGTTCTAGACACAACTCTGGGGCCAACGTCCTGACTTTC. Amino acid sequence: CASSSRHNSGANVLTF.

In its sample, this clonotype was seen many times. This chain connects TRBV2 to TRBJ2-1; D unclear. The germline V and J ends were trimmed by 4 bases and 4 bases, with 8 bases remaining between them. Per germline, CDR1 SNHLY and CDR2 FYNNEI. The CDR3 covers 13 residues. CDR3: CASSGVGYNEQFF. DNA for the CDR3: TGTGCCAGCAGTGGGGTCGGGTACAATGAGCAGTTCTTC. The whole variable domain, remainder taken from reference TRBV2 and TRBJ2-1, is EPEVTQTPSHQVTQMGQEVILRCVPISNHLYFYWYRQILGQKVEFLVSFYNNEISEKSEIFDDQFSVERPDGSNFTLKIRSTKLEDSAMYFCASSGVGYNEQFFGPGTRLTVL.

This clonotype was observed at least ten times. In DNA form, the CDR3 reads TGTGCCAGTGGCAAGACAGGGGATAGTTATCAGCCCCAGCATTTT. Its protein is CASGKTGDSYQPQHF. This chain joins TRBV19 and TRBJ1-5; 8 positions agree with TRBD1. The CDR3 length is 15 residues. Trimming cost V 8 bases and J 5 bases; bases outside gene matches: 11. Germline assignment: CDR1 LNHDA and CDR2 SQIVND (reference sequence).

This clonotype was recorded a few times. The genes are TRBV4-1 and TRBJ2-1; TRBD1 agrees at 8 bases. CDR3 length equals 17 residues. V lost 0 bases to trimming and J lost 2 bases; unmatched junction nucleotides: 6. CDR1 is MGHRA and CDR2 is YSYEKL in the germline V gene. This CDR3 reads CASSQEAGTGTYNEQFF. The CDR3 coding sequence is TGCGCCAGCAGCCAAGAGGCCGGGACAGGCACCTACAATGAGCAGTTCTTC.

The rearrangement joins TRBV20-1 to TRBJ2-5; 9 bases match TRBD2. The CDR3 spans 14 residues. CDR1 DFQATT and CDR2 SNEGSKA come from the germline V gene (reference sequence). V lost 4 bases, J lost 1 base, and 4 bases stayed unmatched. Written as DNA, the CDR3 is TGCAGTGCTATAGCGGGGGAAGTCCAAGAGACCCAGTACTTC. It codes for CSAIAGEVQETQYF.

The table lists this clonotype with many counts. V gene TRBV30 combines with J gene TRBJ2-7, with a tentative D call TRBD2 (5 bases). This CDR3 comprises 15 residues. Looked up from germline, CDR1 is GTSNPN and CDR2 is SVGIG (reference sequence). The ends were cut back, 2 bases at V and 0 bases at J, with 14 bases in the middle. CDR3 coding DNA: TGTGCCTGGAGTTTCACTAGTACTAGCTCCTACGAGCAGTACTTC. As protein: CAWSFTSTSSYEQYF.

The table lists this clonotype with a few counts. The V and J genes are TRBV19 and TRBJ2-2; TRBD1 agrees at 8 bases. With 1 base clipped from V and 3 bases from J, the junction kept 4 bases outside the gene matches. The germline gives CDR1 LNHDA, CDR2 SQIVND (reference sequence). The CDR3 has 16 residues. The CDR3 protein is CASSIGQGADTGELFF. CDR3 nucleotides: TGTGCCAGTAGTATAGGGCAGGGGGCCGACACCGGGGAGCTGTTTTTT.

This clonotype appeared many times. The V and J genes are TRBV20-1 and TRBJ1-5; D may be TRBD1 (5 bases). V gave up 4 bases and J gave up 0 bases, with 16 bases separating them. The CDR3 loop spans 16 amino acids. Germline assignment: CDR1 DFQATT and CDR2 SNEGSKA (reference sequence). The CDR3, as DNA: TGCAGTGCTAATTCTGGGGGGGATTATAGCAATCAGCCCCAGCATTTT. This translates into CSANSGGDYSNQPQHF.

There are a few counts of this clonotype. The chain carries TRBV5-6 and TRBJ1-1; no definite D call. The CDR3 runs to 11 residues. Trimming removed 1 base from V and 4 bases from J, with 2 bases in between. Looked up from germline, CDR1 is SGHDT and CDR2 is YYEEEE. The CDR3 loop reads CASSLSTEAFF. Written as DNA, the CDR3 is TGTGCCAGCAGCTTGAGCACTGAAGCTTTCTTT.

Comments on this clonotype: A read error may explain this, as a much larger clone is one base away. V is TRBV20-1 and J is TRBJ1-2; D call uncertain. Germline loops: CDR1 DFQATT, CDR2 SNEGSKA (reference sequence). The CDR3 runs to 13 residues. CDR3 in amino acids: CSARETANYRYTF. The CDR3 DNA follows: TGCAGTGCTAGAGAAACAGCTAACTATCGCTACACCTTC.

This clonotype showed up many times. The rearrangement links TRBV6-2 or TRBV6-3 to TRBJ1-1, with a weak D call TRBD1 (5 bases). Trimming removed 0 bases from V and 1 base from J, with 9 bases in between. The CDR3 consists of 15 residues. From germline, CDR1 is MNHEY and CDR2 SVGEGT. This CDR3 is CASSYSGRKNTEAFF. The CDR3 bases are TGTGCCAGCAGTTACTCGGGGCGGAAGAACACTGAAGCTTTCTTT.

At least ten counts were recorded for this clonotype. The chain has TRBV11-2 and TRBJ2-5; D possibly corresponds to TRBD2 (5 bases). V lost 4 bases to trimming and J lost 7 bases, with 22 bases between them. CDR3 length equals 16 residues. Germline assignment: CDR1 SGHAT and CDR2 FQNNGV. CDR3 amino acids: CASSSGAGAPERTQYF. The DNA for the CDR3 is TGTGCCAGCAGCTCGGGTGCGGGTGCCCCCGAAAGGACCCAGTACTTC.

This clonotype was counted many times. J is TRBJ1-2 and V is TRBV5-1, with D possibly being TRBD1 (5 bases). The germline CDR1 and CDR2 sequences are SGHRS and YFSETQ. The V and J ends lost 3 bases and 8 bases respectively, with 20 bases between them. This CDR3 is 15 amino acids long. The CDR3 nucleotides are TGCGCCAGCAGCTCTCAGGGTTTCTCGGTATTGGGCTACACCTTC. It specifies CASSSQGFSVLGYTF.

This clonotype was seen at least ten times. This rearrangement joins TRBV10-3 to TRBJ1-1; tentatively, D is TRBD1 (5 bases). V was trimmed by 0 bases and J by 5 bases, leaving 10 bases between them. Germline assignment: CDR1 ENHRY and CDR2 SYGVKD. The CDR3 contains 14 residues. CDR3 sequence (DNA): TGTGCCATCAGTGAGTCTGTAAGGGGTACTGAAGCTTTCTTT. Its protein is CAISESVRGTEAFF.

Ten or more counts support this clonotype. The chain uses TRBV4-1 and TRBJ2-5; TRBD2 matches at 8 bases. CDR1 is MGHRA and CDR2 is YSYEKL in the germline V gene. The junction had 6 bases not matched to a gene; V was cut back by 3 bases and J by 3 bases. The CDR3 has 15 residues. The CDR3 region has the DNA TGCGCCAGCAGCCACAGACTAGCGAGTAAAGAGACCCAGTACTTC. Residues: CASSHRLASKETQYF.

The chain couples TRBV5-6 to TRBJ2-5, with D perhaps matching TRBD2 (7 bases). CDR3 size: 20 residues. V lost 2 bases and J lost 4, with 30 bases in between. Germline V gene data show CDR1 as SGHDT and CDR2 as YYEEEE. CDR3 region: CASSFGLGLSQGGNGETQYF. The CDR3 DNA reads TGTGCCAGCAGCTTTGGTCTCGGACTGTCACAGGGAGGGAATGGAGAGACCCAGTACTTC.